This TCR beta chain stems from a study of CD8 T cells in Susac syndrome (dated by TCRdb to the late 2010s). Regarding the study in general: Repertoire sequencing was used to test whether CD8+ T cell activation and differentiation in Susac syndrome was antigen driven. Clonality of the CD8+ T cell repertoire was compared between roughly twelve healthy donors, about 14 Susac syndrome patients and some 15 multiple sclerosis patients. General study outcomes and caveats: The study acknowledged that relatively few individuals were included in the TCR sequencing and HLA analysis.

High-throughput TCR beta sequencing profiled peripheral blood CD8+ and CD4+ T cells from healthy donors, Susac syndrome patients and multiple sclerosis patients. The multiple sclerosis controls were treatment-naive patients who had stable or active relapsing-remitting disease and met the revised McDonald criteria. Bulk CD8+ and CD4+ T cells were purified by magnetic negative isolation, whereas CD8+ TEMRA cells were enriched by FACS. Blood was drawn into EDTA tubes, processed within 24 hours, and PBMCs were isolated by density gradient centrifugation. PBMCs destined for TCR sequencing were cryopreserved in liquid nitrogen and later thawed in a 37 °C water bath. A purity of at least 90% was achieved for sorted or isolated CD4+, CD8+ and CD8+ TEMRA cells. The CDR3 runs 16 residues from the cysteine to the phenylalanine. Left in the record is the CDR3 DNA by itself, 48 bases read in frame from the first base. CDR1 and CDR2 are read off the germline V gene (reference sequence) as GTSNPN and SVGIG. V and J lose 3 bases and 3 bases, and a span of 20 bases separates them.

RNA was extracted with the RNeasy kit and about 0.5 to 1 ug was reverse transcribed using random hexamers. TCR beta CDR3 regions were amplified with the immunoSEQ multiplex PCR assay covering 54 Vbeta and 13 Jbeta segments. Bias from PCR amplification was corrected by using a synthetic template baseline for primer optimization and for computational correction. Under the source paper's analysis protocol: Reads were assigned to V, D and J genes according to IMGT and analyzed in immunoSEQ Analyzer, with only productive sequences retained. To calculate clonality, Shannon entropy was normalized by log2 of the number of productive unique sequences and then subtracted from one. For each patient and control, public and private clones were evaluated among the 100 most prevalent clones. Clones were defined as Susac-specific if absent from the healthy and MS cohorts, from around 1,000 published viral clones and from other ImmuneACCESS disease sequences. The public reads were run again by TCRdb, first through fastp at Q25 and then through MiXCR, and only productive beta chains were kept. Identical CDR3 proteins give one entry, which carries the most common genes and DNA. TCRdb, not the original authors, processed these V and J calls. The sample table records some 300,000 distinct CDR3 sequences; 65% to 90% of these occur just once. The ten largest clonotypes hold around 0.22% of the sample.

Note on this clonotype: There is no known antigen for this receptor. Base qualities are not at hand, and no much larger clone is one base apart.

The clonotype was recovered from a human donor with multiple sclerosis. The source material was CD8+ T cells from PBMCs. This chain is built from TRBV30 and TRBJ2-5; no confident D gene assignment can be made. CDR3 region: CAWRRLPQLTKETQYF. The nucleotide sequence reads as follows: TGTGCCTGGAGGCGCCTCCCTCAACTTACCAAAGAGACCCAGTACTTC. The entire variable domain, with the stretches around the CDR3 drawn from the reference TRBV30 and TRBJ2-5 proteins, is SQTIHQWPATLVQPVGSPLSLECTVEGTSNPNLYWYRQAAGRGLQLLFYSVGIGQISSEVPQNLSASRPQDRQFILSSKKLLLSDSGFYLCAWRRLPQLTKETQYFGPGTRLLVL.